This TCR beta chain came from a study of blood T cell repertoires in COVID-19. Study background: Specimens from acute and convalescent COVID-19 originated in the United States, Italy and Spain. The cDNA or gDNA used as material had been derived from T cells, B-cell-depleted T cells, or PBMCs.

As originally analysed: Cell counts per sample came from amplifying reference gene primers. Method: immunoSEQ multiplex PCR; TCRdb's copy keeps in-frame clones and lacks some. Clone size and the V and J calls come from that table; the DNA yielded D and trimming. The sample includes 200,000 to 250,000 clones, roughly 85% of them seen just once. Trimming removed 3 bases at V and 8 bases at J, with 17 bases between. Germline V gene data show CDR1 as SGHNT and CDR2 as YYREEE (reference sequence). The CDR3 sequence is 14 residues long. The chain couples TRBV5-4 to TRBJ1-2; D perhaps matches TRBD1 (6 bases). The sequenced material came from peripheral blood. The source of this sequence is a woman aged 70 to 79 with active or convalescent COVID-19. CDR3 region: CASSSFGTFRGYTF. DNA for the CDR3: TGTGCCAGCAGCTCCTTTGGGACATTCCGAGGCTACACCTTC.